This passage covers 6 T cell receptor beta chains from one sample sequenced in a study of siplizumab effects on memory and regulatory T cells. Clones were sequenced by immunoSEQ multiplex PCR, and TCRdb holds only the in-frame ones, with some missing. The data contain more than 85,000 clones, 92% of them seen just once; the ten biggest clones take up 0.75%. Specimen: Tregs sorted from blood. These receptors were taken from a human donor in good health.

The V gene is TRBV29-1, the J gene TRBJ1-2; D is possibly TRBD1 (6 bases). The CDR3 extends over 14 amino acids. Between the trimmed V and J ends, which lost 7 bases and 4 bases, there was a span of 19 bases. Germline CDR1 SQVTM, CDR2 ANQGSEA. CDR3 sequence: CSARAWGQGYGYTF. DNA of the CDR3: TGCAGCGCCAGGGCGTGGGGGCAGGGCTATGGCTACACCTTC.

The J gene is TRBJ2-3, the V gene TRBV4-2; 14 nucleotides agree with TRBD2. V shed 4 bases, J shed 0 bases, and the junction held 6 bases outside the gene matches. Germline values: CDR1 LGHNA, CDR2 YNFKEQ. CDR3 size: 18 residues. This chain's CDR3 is CASSLLRTSGGSTDTQYF. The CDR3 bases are TGTGCCAGCAGCCTTCTCAGGACTAGCGGGGGGAGCACAGATACGCAGTATTTT.

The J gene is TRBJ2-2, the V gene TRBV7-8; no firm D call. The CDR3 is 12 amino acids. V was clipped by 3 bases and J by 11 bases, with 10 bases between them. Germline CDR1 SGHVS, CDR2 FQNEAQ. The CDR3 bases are TGTGCCAGCAGCTTGCAAGGCCAAGAGCTGTTTTTT. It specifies CASSLQGQELFF. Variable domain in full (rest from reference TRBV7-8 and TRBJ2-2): GAGVSQSPRYKVAKRGQDVALRCDPISGHVSLFWYQQALGQGPEFLTYFQNEAQLDKSGLPSDRFFAERPEGSVSTLKIQRTQQEDSAVYLCASSLQGQELFFGEGSRLTVL.

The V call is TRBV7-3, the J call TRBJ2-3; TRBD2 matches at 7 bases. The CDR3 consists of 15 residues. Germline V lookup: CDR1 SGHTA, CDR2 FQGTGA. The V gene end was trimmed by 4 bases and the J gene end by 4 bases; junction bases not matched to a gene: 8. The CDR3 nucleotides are TGTGCCAGCAGCTCGAGGGGCGGGAGAGCAGATACGCAGTATTTT. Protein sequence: CASSSRGGRADTQYF.

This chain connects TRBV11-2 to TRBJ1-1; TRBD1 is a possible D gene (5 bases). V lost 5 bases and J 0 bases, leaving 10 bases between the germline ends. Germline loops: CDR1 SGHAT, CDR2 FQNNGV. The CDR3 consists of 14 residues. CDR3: CASSRGPLNTEAFF. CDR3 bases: TGTGCCAGCAGCCGGGGACCGCTGAACACTGAAGCTTTCTTT.

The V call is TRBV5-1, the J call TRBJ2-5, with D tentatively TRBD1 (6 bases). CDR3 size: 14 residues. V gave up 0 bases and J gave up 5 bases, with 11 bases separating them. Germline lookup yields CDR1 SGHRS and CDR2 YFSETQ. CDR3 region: CASSLDGGAETQYF. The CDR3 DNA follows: TGCGCCAGCAGCTTGGATGGGGGCGCGGAGACCCAGTACTTC.